This TCR beta chain comes out of a study of OX40 agonist ivuxolimab in advanced cancers. Notes on the research overall: Ivuxolimab, which targeted the costimulatory receptor OX40 (CD134), was an agonistic, fully human IgG2 monoclonal antibody. Intravenous ivuxolimab was administered to patients every 2 weeks at six dose levels: 0.01, 0.1, 0.3, 1.5, 3 and 10 mg/kg. Of the roughly 51 patients in dose escalation, 19 had hepatocellular carcinoma, some 15 had melanoma, 9 had renal cell carcinoma and 9 had head and neck cancer. A male proportion of about 79% and a mean age of approximately 62 years, ranging from 23 to 79, were recorded for the dose-escalation cohort. Patients were allowed to have had prior anti-PD-1, anti-PD-L1 or anti-CTLA-4 therapy, and 40% of the dose-escalation patients had been treated with checkpoint inhibitors. Three dose-escalation patients achieved partial responses, one with hepatocellular carcinoma and two with cutaneous melanoma. Peripheral TCRbeta sequencing aimed to test whether ivuxolimab altered TCR sequence diversity and caused clonal T-cell expansion. The paper reports the monotherapy dose-escalation portion (N ≈ 52 patients) of the phase I ivuxolimab trial.

The trial excluded patients who had a history of autoimmune disease or who were on systemic immunosuppression. In every dose cohort, peripheral blood was drawn for TCR sequencing at baseline, cycle 4 day 1, and cycle 7 day 1. The samples were drawn from a first-in-human, open-label, multicenter phase I dose-escalation trial of ivuxolimab. Adults with locally advanced or metastatic melanoma, renal cell carcinoma, hepatocellular carcinoma or head and neck squamous cell carcinoma were enrolled in the trial. Before TCR sequencing, CD4+ and CD8+ T cells were separately sorted from peripheral blood. CDR1 MNHEY and CDR2 SMNVEV are derived from the germline V gene (reference sequence). Trimming takes 2 bases from V and 3 bases from J, and the germline ends sit 10 bases apart. The CDR3 runs 15 amino acids, cysteine and phenylalanine included. Only the CDR3 region is kept as DNA, spanning 45 bases read in frame from base 1.

A note on this clone: Its target antigen remains unknown. There are no base qualities to consult, and no much larger clone falls within one base.

For sequencing of the TCRbeta CDR3 region, genomic DNA was extracted from the sorted cells. TCRbeta CDR3 regions were sequenced using the immunoSEQ Assay. This immuneACCESS table, as held by TCRdb, lists in-frame sequences with V and J called but not all clones. Of the missing ones, under half trace to an unresolved V gene in checked studies; the others have no known cause. This sample holds fewer than 40,000 clones; roughly 87% were observed only once. The top ten clones comprise approximately 21% of the sample. The paper's findings and limits, for the study overall: In the 0.1-3.0 mg/kg groups, partial responders were among the patients with the lowest normalized peripheral clonal expansion, particularly in CD8+ T cells. The antigen specificity of the peripheral T cells that underwent clonal expansion was not determined. On average, CD8+ T cells showed more expanded clones than CD4+ T cells after ivuxolimab. Low levels of normalized T-cell clonal expansion were also seen in some patients who did not respond. Clonal expansion of both CD4+ and CD8+ blood T cells was observed from baseline to week 6 at doses 0.1 to 3.0 mg/kg.

The rearranged segments are TRBV27 and TRBJ1-4; the D gene is not confidently resolved. The sample consisted of CD4+ or CD8+ T cells sorted from blood, taken in a trial of the OX40 agonist ivuxolimab. The origin of this receptor is an adult with an advanced solid tumor such as melanoma, head and neck, liver or kidney cancer. The encoded CDR3 is CASSLLPRANEKLFF. The base sequence is TGTGCCAGCAGTTTACTGCCGCGTGCTAATGAAAAACTGTTTTTT. The CDR3 plus the reference TRBV27 and TRBJ1-4 genes for the other parts give the full variable domain: EAQVTQNPRYLITVTGKKLTVTCSQNMNHEYMSWYRQDPGLGLRQIYYSMNVEVTDKGDVPEGYKVSRKEKRNFPLILESPSPNQTSLYFCASSLLPRANEKLFFGSGTQLSVL.